Each of the 8 T cell receptor beta chains below was sequenced from the same sample in a study of blood T cell repertoires in COVID-19. Clones were read by immunoSEQ multiplex PCR, and TCRdb kept only the in-frame ones, dropping some. The sample includes some 31,000 clones, about 88% seen only once; the top ten take less than 15%. The sequenced sample was peripheral blood. The receptors originated from a man in his 70s with active COVID-19.

V and J are TRBV15 and TRBJ2-7, with 10 bases that match TRBD1. The V gene end was trimmed by 1 base and the J gene end by 5 bases; junction bases not matched to a gene: 5. This CDR3 region has 15 residues. Germline lookup yields CDR1 LNHNV and CDR2 YYDKDF (reference sequence). Here the CDR3 DNA reads TGTGCCACCAGCAGAGCGACAGGGGGCATCAACGAGCAGTACTTC. Protein: CATSRATGGINEQYF.

The J gene is TRBJ2-1, the V gene TRBV3-1 (or the pseudogene TRBV3-2); TRBD2 agrees at 9 bases. J gave up 5 bases and V 4 bases, and 9 bases lay outside the gene matches. This CDR3 contains 16 residues. In germline, CDR1 is LGHDT, CDR2 YNNKEL (reference sequence). The CDR3 region is CASSPNRASGNNEQFF. The CDR3 nucleotides read TGTGCCAGCAGCCCCAATCGCGCTAGCGGGAACAATGAGCAGTTCTTC.

The V call is TRBV12-2, the J call TRBJ2-3; the D call in the table, TRBD2, was not verified against the DNA. TRBV12-2 is assigned pseudogene status. The CDR3 spans 18 residues. CDR3: CASRLGTSGRVGTDTQYF. The CDR3 DNA follows: TGTGCAAGTCGCTTAGGGACTAGCGGGAGGGTAGGCACAGATACGCAGTATTTT.

The rearrangement links TRBV5-1 to TRBJ2-7, with 10 bases that match TRBD1. There are 14 residues in the CDR3. Germline V gene sequence: CDR1 SGHRS, CDR2 YFSETQ. The V segment lost 5 bases and the J segment 3 bases; nucleotides outside the gene matches: 5. The CDR3 is CASRSGTGDYEQYF. DNA of the CDR3: TGCGCCAGCAGATCCGGGACAGGGGACTACGAGCAGTACTTC.

The chain joins TRBV2 to TRBJ2-7; D might be TRBD2 (6 bases). The V end lost 2 bases, the J end lost 2 bases, and 13 bases lay between the germline ends. Germline V gene sequence: CDR1 SNHLY, CDR2 FYNNEI. The CDR3 is 15 amino acids. CDR3 in amino acids: CASSERGFATYEQYF. CDR3 sequence (DNA): TGTGCCAGCAGTGAACGGGGGTTCGCAACCTACGAGCAGTACTTC.

The rearrangement links TRBV30 to TRBJ2-1; the match to TRBD2 covers 13 bases. V was pared by 5 bases and J by 9 bases, with 13 bases of the junction left unmatched. This CDR3 is 16 amino acids long. The germline CDR1 and CDR2 sequences are GTSNPN and SVGIG (reference sequence). DNA of the CDR3: TGTGCCTGGGGAGGACTAGCGGGAGTGGGAAGGGGTGAGCAGTTCTTC. This translates into CAWGGLAGVGRGEQFF.

V and J are TRBV19 and TRBJ2-3; 7 bases are shared with TRBD1. From germline, CDR1 is LNHDA and CDR2 SQIVND (reference sequence). This CDR3 comprises 16 residues. Trimming cost V 3 bases and J 3 bases; bases outside gene matches: 9. CDR3 nucleotides: TGTGCCAGTAGTATCGCGCAGGGGGTGAGGACAGATACGCAGTATTTT. Encoded protein: CASSIAQGVRTDTQYF.

The chain links TRBV5-6 to TRBJ2-7; 8 bases match TRBD1. With V trimmed by 0 bases and J by 5 bases, 7 bases remained unmatched. Germline CDR1 and CDR2: SGHDT and YYEEEE. The CDR3 has 15 residues. The CDR3 protein is CASSLDRGTANEQYF. The CDR3 nucleotides are TGTGCCAGCAGCTTGGACAGGGGGACTGCCAACGAGCAGTACTTC.